A selection of T cell receptor beta chains follows, all from one sample in a study of cytotoxic CD8 clonotypes in ibrutinib-treated CLL. Profiled with immunoSEQ multiplex PCR; TCRdb holds only in-frame clones, not every one. The sample lists 140,000 to 150,000 clones, about 80% occurring once. The source was PBMCs, collected after 24 months of ibrutinib treatment. The receptors stem from a human donor with chronic lymphocytic leukemia. Both conserved end residues are part of each CDR3. The D gene is left open where the match is weak. Clone size is shown for a subset of rows, as once, few, many or a class of expanded clone.

>-|-|TRBV7-9|TRBJ1-4
TGTGCCAGCAGCTTAATTACGGGCGGCGAAAAACTGTTTTTT
CASSLITGGEKLFF
>-|-|TRBV4-2|TRBJ2-7
TGTGCCAGCAGCCAAGATAGAAATGGCCCCTACGAGCAGTACTTC
CASSQDRNGPYEQYF
>-|-|TRBV27|TRBJ2-4
TGTGCCAGCAGTGCCCGGAGGGACCAAAACATTCAGTACTTC
CASSARRDQNIQYF
>-|-|TRBV30|TRBJ1-6
TGTGCCTGGAGCCAAGACGGGAGCTCCTATAATTCACCCCTCCACTTT
CAWSQDGSSYNSPLHF
>TRBD1|-|TRBV5-5|TRBJ1-2
TGTGCCAGCAGCCAGACAGGGGGATCCTTGGACTACACCTTC
CASSQTGGSLDYTF
>-|-|TRBV28|TRBJ1-2
TGTGCCAGCCAAAGGTCGGGTGCGGGGTGGAGTGGCTACACCTTC
CASQRSGAGWSGYTF
>TRBD1|few|TRBV27|TRBJ1-2
TGTGCCAGCAGTTTTGGGACAGGGGGTGGCTACACCTTC
CASSFGTGGGYTF
>-|few|TRBV6-6|TRBJ2-5
TGTGCCAGCAGTTACGCGGAGGGGCAAGAGACCCAGTACTTC
CASSYAEGQETQYF
>-|-|TRBV6-6|TRBJ1-1
TGTGCCAGCAGTTACTCGGGAGGGGGGATGAACACTGAAGCTTTCTTT
CASSYSGGGMNTEAFF
>TRBD2|-|TRBV4-3|TRBJ2-7
TGCGCCAGCAGCCAAGGGGCAGCGGGAGGGGGGTACGAGCAGTACTTC
CASSQGAAGGGYEQYF
>-|-|TRBV6-6|TRBJ1-6
TGTGCCAGCAGTTACTCGTACGGTGGGGATTCACCCCTCCACTTT
CASSYSYGGDSPLHF
>-|medium-sized|TRBV11-2|TRBJ2-5
TGTGCCAGCAGCTTGGGCCTAGGCCAAGAGACCCAGTACTTC
CASSLGLGQETQYF
>-|-|TRBV9|TRBJ2-3
TGTGCCAGCAGCGTCGTAGGACACACAGATACGCAGTATTTT
CASSVVGHTDTQYF
>TRBD1|-|TRBV7-8|TRBJ2-7
TGTGCCAGCAGCTTAGGGGGACAGGGGGCTGGAGAGCAGTACTTC
CASSLGGQGAGEQYF
>-|once|TRBV6-1|TRBJ2-7
TGTGCCAGCAGTCGGGGCTTCACCTACGAGCAGTACTTC
CASSRGFTYEQYF
>TRBD2|few|TRBV5-8|TRBJ2-5
TGTGCCAGCAGCTTGGCTAGCGGGCGGGAGACCCAGTACTTC
CASSLASGRETQYF
>-|-|TRBV4-2|TRBJ2-3
TGTGCCAGCAGCCAAGTGTCTCCCAGCACAGATACGCAGTATTTT
CASSQVSPSTDTQYF
>-|-|TRBV5-6|TRBJ1-1
TGTGCCAGCAGCTCCAGGAGGACTGAAGCTTTCTTT
CASSSRRTEAFF
>-|-|TRBV6-5|TRBJ2-3
TGTGCCAGCAGTTACGGCCTTTCTAGCACAGATACGCAGTATTTT
CASSYGLSSTDTQYF
>TRBD2|-|TRBV19|TRBJ2-1
TGTGCCAGTAGTATTAGAGCGGGATGGGCTGAGCAGTTCTTC
CASSIRAGWAEQFF
>-|few|TRBV7-2|TRBJ2-3
TGTGCCAGCAGCCGGGACCAGCCAGATACGCAGTATTTT
CASSRDQPDTQYF
>-|-|TRBV4-3|TRBJ2-1
TGCGCCAGCAGCCAAGATTGGGGCTACAATGAGCAGTTCTTC
CASSQDWGYNEQFF
>-|-|TRBV28|TRBJ1-6
TGTGCCAGCAGTTTGGATGTGCTAAGTAATTCACCCCTCCACTTT
CASSLDVLSNSPLHF
>-|-|TRBV7-2|TRBJ1-2
TGTGCCAGCAGCTTAGCGTTGGAGAACTATGGCTACACCTTC
CASSLALENYGYTF
>-|-|TRBV21-1|TRBJ1-5
TGTGCCAGCAGCAAAGGGGATAGGTGCAGCAATCAGCCCCAGCATTTT
CASSKGDRCSNQPQHF
>-|-|TRBV19|TRBJ2-5
TGTGCCAGTAGTACGCCGGTCCAGGGGGAGACCCAGTACTTC
CASSTPVQGETQYF
>TRBD2|-|TRBV7-2|TRBJ2-5
TGTGCCAGCAGCCCCGGGTCTAGCGGGCAAGAGACCCAGTACTTC
CASSPGSSGQETQYF
>-|-|TRBV5-4|TRBJ2-1
TGTGCCAGCAGCTTGGTAGGGGCGACCGGTACCTACAATGAGCAGTTCTTC
CASSLVGATGTYNEQFF
>-|-|TRBV5-4|TRBJ2-7
TGTGCCAGCAGCTTGGAGGGGGAGCAGTACTTC
CASSLEGEQYF
>TRBD1|-|TRBV10-3|TRBJ2-7
TGTGCCATCAGTGGGGACAGCTCCTACGAGCAGTACTTC
CAISGDSSYEQYF
>TRBD2|-|TRBV5-1|TRBJ2-1
TGCGCCAGCAGGGGTACTGGACTAGCGGGAGTACATGAGCAGTTCTTC
CASRGTGLAGVHEQFF
>-|-|TRBV28|TRBJ1-4
TGTGCCAGCAACACCCGGTGGGTCCTTCCAACTAATGAAAAACTGTTTTTT
CASNTRWVLPTNEKLFF
>-|-|TRBV20-1|TRBJ1-1
TGCAGTGCCCGGGGGTTAACTGAAGCTTTCTTT
CSARGLTEAFF
>TRBD1|once|TRBV5-1|TRBJ2-7
TGCGCCAGCAGCCCAGGGGGTCCTACCTACGAGCAGTACTTC
CASSPGGPTYEQYF
>-|once|TRBV2|TRBJ2-3
TGTGCCAGCGGGTTGGAGGGGCCAGATACGCAGTATTTT
CASGLEGPDTQYF
>-|few|TRBV4-2|TRBJ1-5
TGTGCCAGCAGTACTGGAGGGGAACTTTCTCAGCCCCAGCATTTT
CASSTGGELSQPQHF
>TRBD1|-|TRBV18|TRBJ2-7
TGTGCCAGCTCAACAGGGACAGGGGCGGGCGAGCAGTACTTC
CASSTGTGAGEQYF
>-|-|TRBV7-3|TRBJ2-4
TGTGCCAGCAGCTTACCCTTCTGGAACGGCCTAGCCAAAAACATTCAGTACTTC
CASSLPFWNGLAKNIQYF
>-|-|TRBV4-2|TRBJ1-5
TGTGCCAGCAGCCAAGAGGGGGGGGGCAATCAGCCCCAGCATTTT
CASSQEGGGNQPQHF
>-|-|TRBV7-8|TRBJ2-1
TGTGCCAGCAGCCCCCCGACTCGTAGCTACAATGAGCAGTTCTTC
CASSPPTRSYNEQFF
>TRBD2|few|TRBV5-4|TRBJ2-3
TGTGCCAGCAGCCTCAGGACTAGCGGGGGTGTCACAGATACGCAGTATTTT
CASSLRTSGGVTDTQYF
>-|-|TRBV5-1|TRBJ2-5
TGCGCCAGCCGTTCGGGCTTTATGGAGACCCAGTACTTC
CASRSGFMETQYF
>-|-|TRBV30|TRBJ1-1
TGTGCCTGGAGTCCCCGAGGGGGGGGCACTGAAGCTTTCTTT
CAWSPRGGGTEAFF
>-|-|TRBV30|TRBJ2-6
TGTGCCTGGGCGGACGGCTCTGGGGCCAACGTCCTGACTTTC
CAWADGSGANVLTF
>-|-|TRBV18|TRBJ1-1
TGTGCCAGCTCCCAGGGTCAGAACACTGAAGCTTTCTTT
CASSQGQNTEAFF
>-|-|TRBV5-4|TRBJ2-7
TGTGCCAGCAGCGCAGGGACGGGCTACGAGCAGTACTTC
CASSAGTGYEQYF
>-|-|TRBV6-5|TRBJ1-1
TGTGCCAGCAGTTATGGCCGCCGCACTGAAGCTTTCTTT
CASSYGRRTEAFF
>-|-|TRBV28|TRBJ2-1
TGTGCCAGTCAGGACGGCAATGAGCAGTTCTTC
CASQDGNEQFF
>TRBD2|-|TRBV10-3|TRBJ2-3
TGTGCCATCACCGGACTAGCGGGGGCCACCACAGATACGCAGTATTTT
CAITGLAGATTDTQYF
>-|-|TRBV28|TRBJ2-1
TGTGCCAGCACCAGAACCCAGCCCTACAATGAGCAGTTCTTC
CASTRTQPYNEQFF